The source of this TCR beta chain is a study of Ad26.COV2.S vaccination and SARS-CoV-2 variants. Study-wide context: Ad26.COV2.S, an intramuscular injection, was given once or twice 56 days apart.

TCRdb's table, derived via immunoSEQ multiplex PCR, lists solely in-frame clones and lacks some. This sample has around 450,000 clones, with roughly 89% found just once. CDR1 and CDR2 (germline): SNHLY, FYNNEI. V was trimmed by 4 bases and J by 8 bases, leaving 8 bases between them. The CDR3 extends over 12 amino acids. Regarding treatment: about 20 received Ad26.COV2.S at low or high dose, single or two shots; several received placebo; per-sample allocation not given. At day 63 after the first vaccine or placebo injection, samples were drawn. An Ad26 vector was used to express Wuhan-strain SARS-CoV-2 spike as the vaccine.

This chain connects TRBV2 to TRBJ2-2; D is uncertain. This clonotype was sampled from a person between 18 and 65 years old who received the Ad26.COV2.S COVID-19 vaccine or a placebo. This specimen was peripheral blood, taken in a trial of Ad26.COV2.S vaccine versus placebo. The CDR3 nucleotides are TGTGCCAGCAGTGTGGGCAAAGGGGAGCTGTTTTTT. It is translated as CASSVGKGELFF.